What follows describes a single T cell receptor beta chain. This specimen belongs to a study of T cell changes during pregnancy in multiple sclerosis. The germline V gene encodes CDR1 SGHRS and CDR2 YFSETQ. CDR3 length: 18 amino acids. J gave up 0 bases and V 4 bases, and 12 bases lay outside the gene matches. Assay used: immunoSEQ multiplex PCR; TCRdb lists only in-frame clones, some missing. The repertoire holds tens of thousands of clones, with approximately 85% as singletons. This rearrangement joins TRBV5-1 to TRBJ1-1; 10 bases map to TRBD1. This receptor was identified in a female donor with multiple sclerosis, enrolled in a pregnancy study. The sequenced sample was peripheral blood, obtained in the first trimester of pregnancy. The CDR3 DNA reads TGCGCCAGCAGCCGGGGGAGGGGACAGGGGAATTTGAACACTGAAGCTTTCTTT. This sequence encodes CASSRGRGQGNLNTEAFF. The variable domain in full, with the rest retrieved from reference TRBV5-1 and TRBJ1-1, is KAGVTQTPRYLIKTRGQQVTLSCSPISGHRSVSWYQQTPGQGLQFLFEYFSETQRNKGNFPGRFSGRQFSNSRSEMNVSTLELGDSALYLCASSRGRGQGNLNTEAFFGQGTRLTVV.